This T cell receptor beta chain is drawn from a study of tumor-infiltrating lymphocytes in primary liver carcinoma. Across the study: Patients were both men and women, whose ages ran from 30 to 69 years. Lesions, classed as T1-T3 N0M0, spanned 4.2 to 10 cm across. Sequencing of the samples generated roughly 3.5 to 7.13 million productive TCRbeta reads, with similar yields across tissue types. Study-level findings and limits: Relative to blood, tumors carried a significantly larger fraction of the repertoire in their top 250 clones (p = 0.039).

CDR1 is SGHAT and CDR2 is FQNNGV in the germline V gene. The CDR3 has 11 amino acids, counting both end residues. TCR beta cDNA was reverse-transcribed from about 550 ng of total RNA. The reaction used a constant-region primer and ProtoScript II reverse transcriptase. Three nested multiplex PCR rounds, a slightly modified ARM-PCR method, built the TCR beta libraries. Rounds one and two of PCR, each of roughly 10 cycles, were primed with TRBV1-TRBV30 forward primers and a C-beta reverse primer. Using its own MiXCR run on the multiplex PCR reads, TCRdb lists one record per CDR3 protein. The data show around 120,000 distinct CDR3 sequences, about two thirds seen once. The roughly 17-31 mg bulk tissue piece was not sorted before simultaneous RNA and DNA extraction. A word on this clonotype: Its cognate antigen is unknown. Since the CDR3 does not end with the conserved phenylalanine or tryptophan, this likely comes from a read error. The limits of the CDR3 on the DNA are not certain, so only TCRdb's listed CDR3 is given.

Sequences were obtained from tumor-adjacent normal liver tissue. The source of this sequence is a woman between 55 and 75 years old with primary liver carcinoma and hepatitis B virus infection. The chain uses TRBV11-2 and TRBJ2-7; the table names TRBD2, a call not compared with the DNA. The CDR3: CPGSSASSLEY.